A selection of T cell receptor beta chains follows, all from one sample in a study of cytomegalovirus exposure and HLA in healthy donors. Profiled with immunoSEQ multiplex PCR; TCRdb holds only in-frame clones, not every one. This sample has some 140,000 clones, with about 80% found just once. Source material: PBMCs. Source of these receptors: a male donor in good health and CMV-seropositive. Both conserved end residues are part of each CDR3. D genes are given only for firm matches. Clone size appears in some rows only: once, few, many, or a class for an expanded clone.

>TRBV27|-|once|13|TRBJ2-7
CASSPPSSYEQYF
TGTGCCAGCAGTCCACCGAGCTCCTACGAGCAGTACTTC
>TRBV6-1|TRBD1|-|18|TRBJ2-7
CASSDGTGGVGAPYEQYF
TGTGCCAGCAGTGACGGGACAGGGGGCGTGGGGGCTCCCTACGAGCAGTACTTC
>TRBV7-9|TRBD1|-|15|TRBJ1-1
CASSAGTGANTEAFF
TGTGCCAGCAGCGCCGGGACAGGGGCGAACACTGAAGCTTTCTTT
>TRBV7-2|TRBD1|-|13|TRBJ1-1
CASSFAGGGEAFF
TGTGCCAGCAGCTTTGCAGGGGGCGGGGAAGCTTTCTTT
>TRBV27|TRBD1|-|13|TRBJ2-7
CASGRDRELGQYF
TGTGCCAGCGGAAGGGACAGGGAGTTGGGGCAGTACTTC
>TRBV6-6|-|-|16|TRBJ1-3
CASSYEQGFRGNTIYF
TGTGCCAGCAGTTACGAACAGGGATTCCGTGGAAACACCATATATTTT
>TRBV4-1|TRBD1|-|14|TRBJ2-7
CASSIPGTGNEQYF
TGCGCCAGCAGCATCCCAGGGACAGGGAACGAGCAGTACTTC
>TRBV6-5|TRBD1|-|12|TRBJ1-1
CASSWQGDEAFF
TGTGCCAGCAGTTGGCAGGGGGATGAAGCTTTCTTT
>TRBV7-3|TRBD2|-|14|TRBJ2-5
CASSLGLGDETQYF
TGTGCCAGCAGCTTGGGACTAGGGGACGAGACCCAGTACTTC
>TRBV29-1|-|-|14|TRBJ2-1
CSVELGDRYNEQFF
TGCAGCGTTGAATTAGGTGACAGGTACAATGAGCAGTTCTTC
>TRBV6-6|TRBD1|-|13|TRBJ1-2
CASSRTGGEGYTF
TGTGCCAGCAGTAGGACAGGGGGAGAAGGCTACACCTTC
>TRBV6-5|-|-|14|TRBJ1-1
CASRRSAVNTEAFF
TGTGCCAGCAGACGGTCCGCGGTGAACACTGAAGCTTTCTTT
>TRBV27|TRBD2|-|19|TRBJ2-1
CASSGYTRTSGGLYNEQFF
TGTGCCAGCAGTGGATACACGAGGACTAGCGGGGGACTCTACAATGAGCAGTTCTTC
>TRBV25-1|-|once|14|TRBJ1-5
CASSEGGPHQPQHF
TGTGCCAGCAGTGAGGGTGGGCCGCATCAGCCCCAGCATTTT
>TRBV7-2|-|-|15|TRBJ2-3
CASSLEYSVTDTQYF
TGTGCCAGCAGCTTAGAATATTCGGTCACAGATACGCAGTATTTT
>TRBV30|TRBD2|-|14|TRBJ2-1
CAWRGAGGRNEQFF
TGTGCCTGGAGGGGAGCGGGAGGTAGAAATGAGCAGTTCTTC
>TRBV12-5|-|-|15|TRBJ2-7
CASGLGQRDSYEQYF
TGTGCTAGTGGTCTAGGACAAAGGGATAGCTACGAGCAGTACTTC